Below, 30 T cell receptor beta chains from the same sample are listed, as sequenced in a study of tumor-infiltrating lymphocytes in primary liver carcinoma. Co-extracting RNA and DNA was done with about 20-34 mg of unsorted bulk tissue as input. TCR beta cDNA was reverse-transcribed from 400 to 500 ng of total RNA. The reaction used a constant-region primer and ProtoScript II reverse transcriptase. Libraries covering TCR beta were generated through three nested multiplex PCR rounds (using a slightly modified ARM-PCR). TRBV1-TRBV30 forward primers paired with a C-beta reverse primer were used in the first two PCR rounds, which ran around 10 cycles each. Each CDR3 protein gets one entry after TCRdb re-called the multiplex PCR reads with MiXCR. The sample lists more than 85,000 distinct CDR3 sequences; around 84% were seen once. The sample comprised liver tumor tissue from sampling region 3. Subset denoted: tumor region T3, left-lateral pole. The receptors here all came from a man in his forties or fifties with primary liver carcinoma and hepatitis B virus infection.

On this clonotype: The junction differs from germline at one of its ends, possibly a read error. As DNA, the CDR3 is TGCAGCTGGGGGACTAGCGGGTTCAATGAGCTGTTATTC. This sequence encodes CSWGTSGFNELLF. The rearrangement joins TRBV29-1 to TRBJ2-1; 12 positions agree with TRBD2. The germline V gene has CDR1 SQVTM and CDR2 ANQGSEA. The CDR3 covers 13 residues.

With respect to this clonotype: Sequence at one end of the junction differs from germline and may be a read error. The chain has TRBV6-1 and TRBJ1-2; D remains ambiguous. CDR3 length: 12 amino acids. Germline V lookup: CDR1 MNHNS, CDR2 SASEGT. CDR3 in DNA: TGTGCCAGTAGTGAAGGCAGGTGGCGGAACACCTTC. Amino acids: CASSEGRWRNTF.

Concerning this clonotype: Relative to the germline gene, one junction end is altered; a read error may explain this. J is TRBJ2-1 and V is TRBV5-1, with a tentative D call TRBD1 (6 bases). CDR3 length: 13 residues. Germline CDR1 is SGHRS and CDR2 is YFSETQ. The CDR3 nucleotides are TGCGCCAACAGCTTAGGTGGGGACAATGGGCAGTTCTTC. This translates into CANSLGGDNGQFF.

Comments on this clonotype: A read error may account for a junction end that differs from germline. V and J are TRBV5-1 and TRBJ2-2; tentative D call: TRBD1 (5 bases). Germline loops: CDR1 SGHRS, CDR2 YFSETQ. The CDR3 is 15 residues long. CDR3 nucleotide sequence: TGCGCTAGCAGCTTGACTCTAGGGGCGAACGGGGAGCTGTTTTTT. Translated: CASSLTLGANGELFF.

This chain uses TRBV29-1 with TRBJ1-4; tentative D call: TRBD1 (5 bases). This CDR3 contains 12 residues. V shed 7 bases and J shed 14 bases, with 20 bases lying between them. The germline gives CDR1 SQVTM, CDR2 ANQGSEA. The CDR3, as DNA: TGCAGCGCCCTGAACAAGGGGCTTCATCTGTTTTTT. This translates into CSALNKGLHLFF.

In regard to this clonotype: One end of the junction is discordant with germline, which a read error may explain. The chain employs TRBV6-1 and TRBJ2-1, with 11 nucleotides matching TRBD2. Germline loops: CDR1 MNHNS, CDR2 SASEGT. The CDR3 is 18 amino acids. The CDR3 bases are TGTGTCAGCAGTGAAGCCCCGACTAGCGGGACCTCCTACAGTGAGCAGTTCTTC. Encoded protein: CVSSEAPTSGTSYSEQFF.

The rearrangement links TRBV7-7 to TRBJ1-4; D unclear. CDR3 size: 16 residues. Germline V gene lookup returns CDR1 SSHAT and CDR2 FNYEAQ (reference sequence). V lost 6 bases and J lost 2, with 16 bases in between. As DNA, the CDR3 is TGTGCCAGCAGTTCAAACAAGGGTCCCACTAATGAAAAACTGTTTTTT. Protein product: CASSSNKGPTNEKLFF.

A word on this clonotype: One end of the junction is discordant with germline, which a read error may explain. The J gene is TRBJ1-2, the V gene TRBV30; TRBD1 matches at 7 bases. The CDR3 contains 13 residues. From germline, CDR1 is GTSNPN and CDR2 SVGIG (reference sequence). The DNA of the CDR3 is TGTGCCTGGACAGGACAGGACAACTATAGCTACATCTTC. Amino acid sequence: CAWTGQDNYSYIF.

Regarding this clonotype: The junction shows a germline mismatch at one end, possibly a read error. The chain has TRBV6-6 and TRBJ2-3, with 7 bases aligning to TRBD1. Germline-derived CDR1 and CDR2 are MNHNY and SVGAGI (reference sequence). The length of the CDR3 is 17 residues. As DNA, the CDR3 is TGTGCCAGCAGTTATTCAACCGGACAGGCGTACACAGATAAGCAGTATTTT. Amino acid sequence: CASSYSTGQAYTDKQYF.

The chain couples TRBV11-1 to TRBJ1-6, with a weak D call TRBD1 (5 bases). Trimming removed 9 bases from V and 9 bases from J, with 15 bases in between. Germline loops: CDR1 SGHAT, CDR2 FQDESV (reference sequence). This CDR3 spans 13 amino acids. The CDR3 spells CARGRTQASPLHF. The CDR3 nucleotides are TGTGCCAGAGGCCGGACACAGGCTTCACCCCTCCACTTT.

Sample share makes this clonotype medium-sized. CDR3 loop: CASSLGDRDTQYF. The CDR3 nucleotides are TGTGCCAGCAGCTTGGGGGATCGAGATACGCAGTATTTT. This chain joins TRBV11-1 and TRBJ2-3; the D call may be TRBD1 or TRBD2 (5 bases each). V lost 3 bases, J lost 5 bases, and 9 bases lay in between. From germline, CDR1 is SGHAT and CDR2 FQDESV (reference sequence). The CDR3 totals 13 residues.

With respect to this clonotype: The junction and the germline gene differ at one end; a read error may be behind it. The chain has TRBV6-1 and TRBJ2-3; D is possibly TRBD2 (6 bases). Germline V gene lookup returns CDR1 MNHNS and CDR2 SASEGT. This CDR3 is 16 amino acids long. CDR3 bases: TGTGCCGGCAGTGAAAGGCGGGGACTTCGCACAGATACGCAATATTTT. Translation gives CAGSERRGLRTDTQYF.

The chain employs TRBV29-1 and TRBJ2-1, with D tentatively TRBD1 (5 bases). The CDR3 spans 14 residues. V was trimmed by 5 bases and J by 2 bases, leaving 13 bases between them. CDR1 and CDR2 from the germline V gene are SQVTM and ANQGSEA. CDR3 sequence: CSVIGQGTYNEQFF. The CDR3 DNA reads TGCAGCGTTATAGGACAAGGGACCTACAATGAGCAGTTCTTC.

About this clonotype itself: An end of the junction differs from the germline gene, which may be a read error. The genes are TRBV6-6 and TRBJ2-1; D uncertain. CDR1 is MNHNY and CDR2 is SVGAGI in the germline V gene (reference sequence). The CDR3 is 13 residues long. The CDR3 sequence: CASGYPRRNEQFF. The CDR3 nucleotides read TGTGCCAGCGGTTACCCAAGACGCAATGAGCAGTTCTTC.

A remark on this clonotype: The junction shows a germline mismatch at one end, possibly a read error. The chain joins TRBV5-1 to TRBJ2-2, with 13 positions matching TRBD2. Germline V gene sequence: CDR1 SGHRS, CDR2 YFSETQ. The CDR3 spans 17 residues. The chain's CDR3 is CASRPGTSGTNTGELFF. The DNA for the CDR3 is TGCGCCAGCAGGCCCGGGACTAGCGGGACGAACACCGGGGAGCTCTTTTTT. The entire variable domain, with the rest obtained from reference TRBV5-1 and TRBJ2-2, is as follows: KAGVTQTPRYLIKTRGQQVTLSCSPISGHRSVSWYQQTPGQGLQFLFEYFSETQRNKGNFPGRFSGRQFSNSRSEMNVSTLELGDSALYLCASRPGTSGTNTGELFFGEGSRLTVL.

This chain links TRBV6-6 with TRBJ2-2, with TRBD2 identical over 7 bases. V shed 11 bases and J 7 bases; nucleotides not matched to a gene: 22. The length of the CDR3 is 17 residues. The germline CDR1 and CDR2 sequences are MNHNY and SVGAGI (reference sequence). The CDR3 DNA sequence: TGTGCCGCGGGAGAAACTTACGCGACGGGAGGCATCGGGGAGCTGTTTTTT. Its translation: CAAGETYATGGIGELFF.

This clonotype has a single count. V gene TRBV7-8 combines with J gene TRBJ2-7; no reliable D call. The V gene's germline CDR1 is SGHVS and CDR2 FQNEAQ. This CDR3 region has 15 residues. V was clipped by 8 bases and J by 6 bases, with 23 bases between them. The CDR3 reads CASGVTGGARSEQYF. The CDR3 bases are TGTGCCAGCGGCGTAACTGGCGGAGCTAGGTCCGAGCAGTACTTC.

A single count supports this clonotype. Germline is not matched at one junction end, which may reflect a read error. The V gene is TRBV6-6, the J gene TRBJ2-5; D is undetermined. This CDR3 spans 12 amino acids. Germline loops: CDR1 MNHNY, CDR2 SVGAGI (reference sequence). Written as DNA, the CDR3 is TGTGCCAGCAGCCCTGTCTCGGAGACCCAGTGCTTC. Its translation is CASSPVSETQCF.

V is TRBV6-5 and J is TRBJ2-1, with 7 positions matching TRBD1. CDR3 length equals 15 residues. CDR1 is MNHEY and CDR2 is SVGAGI in the germline V gene. Trimming at V came to 10 bases and at J to 5 bases, leaving 14 bases not matched to a gene. As DNA, the CDR3 is TGTGCCATCAATTACGCCGGACAGGCGAACAATGAGCAGTTCTTC. It translates to CAINYAGQANNEQFF.

The chain recombines TRBV6-2 or TRBV6-3 with TRBJ1-2; the D is unclear. This CDR3 spans 11 amino acids. Trimming shortened V by 10 bases and J by 8 bases, and 14 bases separated the two germline ends. CDR1 and CDR2 (germline): MNHEY, SVGEGT. CDR3 region: CATAIGYGYTF. In DNA, the CDR3 is TGTGCCACCGCTATAGGCTACGGCTACACCTTC.

V and J are TRBV10-3 and TRBJ2-7; TRBD1 matches 9 bases. V trimming: 3 bases; J trimming: 4 bases; junction bases outside the gene matches: 13. The CDR3 covers 17 residues. Germline assignment: CDR1 ENHRY and CDR2 SYGVKD. This CDR3 is CAISDNKPGQGFYEQYF. The CDR3 nucleotides read TGTGCCATCAGTGACAATAAGCCGGGACAGGGATTTTACGAGCAGTACTTC.

About this clonotype: In this CDR3 the conserved last residue, phenylalanine or tryptophan, is missing, so a read error is likely. The DNA is omitted, as the CDR3 cannot be located on it reliably, and the CDR3 follows TCRdb's listing. The rearrangement joins TRBV29-1 to TRBJ2-2; the table's D call, TRBD1, was not checked against the DNA. Germline lookup yields CDR1 SQVTM and CDR2 ANQGSEA. The CDR3 sequence runs 14 residues, both termini included. The CDR3 sequence is CSVDAGTNTGELFL.

A word on this clonotype: A much larger clone sits a single nucleotide away, making a read error possible. The rearrangement links TRBV28 to TRBJ1-5; TRBD1 matches 11 bases. Germline CDR1 MDHEN, CDR2 SYDVKM. This CDR3 contains 16 residues. CDR3 protein: CDSSLFGDRGNQPQHF. As DNA, the CDR3 is TGTGACAGCAGTTTATTTGGGGACAGGGGGAATCAGCCCCAGCATTTT. The full variable domain, its missing parts supplied by reference TRBV28 and TRBJ1-5, is DVKVTQSSRYLVKRTGEKVFLECVQDMDHENMFWYRQDPGLGLRLIYFSYDVKMKEKGDIPEGYSVSREKKERFSLILESASTNQTSMYLCDSSLFGDRGNQPQHFGDGTRLSIL.

V usage is TRBV19 and J usage is TRBJ2-1; D may be TRBD1 (6 bases). The CDR3 sequence is 13 residues long. V shed 5 bases and J shed 6 bases, with 11 bases lying between them. Germline lookup yields CDR1 LNHDA and CDR2 SQIVND (reference sequence). As DNA, the CDR3 is TGTGCCAGTAGTTGGGGGCCGGTCAATGAGCAGTTCTTC. It codes for CASSWGPVNEQFF. Based on the CDR3 plus reference TRBV19 and TRBJ2-1, the full variable domain is DGGITQSPKYLFRKEGQNVTLSCEQNLNHDAMYWYRQDPGQGLRLIYYSQIVNDFQKGDIAEGYSVSREKKESFPLTVTSAQKNPTAFYLCASSWGPVNEQFFGPGTRLTVL.

Notes on this clonotype: Given a much more abundant clone one base away, this may be a read error. V and J are TRBV6-4 and TRBJ1-6; D is possibly TRBD1 (5 bases). The germline CDR1 and CDR2 sequences are MRHNA and SNTAGT. Deletions cut 2 bases from V and 9 bases from J, with 8 bases between. This CDR3 contains 13 residues. CDR3 protein: CASSDARGSPLHF. The CDR3 DNA is TGTGCCAGCAGTGACGCGAGGGGTTCACCCCTCCACTTT.

A remark on this clonotype: The conserved phenylalanine or tryptophan is not found at the CDR3 terminus, so this likely reflects a read error. This chain uses TRBV11-2 with TRBJ2-6; 8 bases match TRBD1. The CDR3 is made up of 21 amino acids. Trimming removed 5 bases from V and 2 bases from J; junction bases left unmatched: 20. Germline assignment: CDR1 SGHAT and CDR2 FQNNGV. The CDR3 region has the DNA TGTGCCAGCAGCATGGAGGGAGACAGGGGCATTTCCCTCCCTGGGGCCAACGTCCTGACTTTA. It translates to CASSMEGDRGISLPGANVLTL.

This clonotype was picked up a small number of times. The rearrangement links TRBV18 to TRBJ1-2; D is uncertain. The CDR3 spans 15 residues. Germline CDR1 and CDR2: KGHSH and LQKENI. Trimming removed 3 bases at V and 2 bases at J, with 13 bases between. CDR3 sequence reads: CASSPRTSRNYGYTF. For the CDR3, the DNA is TGTGCCAGCTCACCTCGAACCAGCAGGAACTATGGCTACACCTTC.

Regarding this clonotype: This may come from a read error, since a much larger clone is one base off. The CDR3 region is CATSVQSIETQYF. CDR3 DNA sequence: TGTGCCACCAGTGTACAGAGTATCGAGACCCAGTACTTC. The chain joins TRBV24-1 to TRBJ2-5; D gene unclear. Trimming took off 5 bases at V and 5 bases at J, with 11 bases between the two ends. This CDR3 contains 13 residues. The germline V gene has CDR1 KGHDR and CDR2 SFDVKD.

CDR3 amino acids: CASSYSDRSCEQYF. CDR3 nucleotide sequence: TGTGCCAGCAGTTACTCGGACCGCTCCTGCGAACAGTACTTC. The chain employs TRBV6-2 or TRBV6-3 and TRBJ2-7; D is undetermined. Germline V lookup: CDR1 MNHEY, CDR2 SVGEGT. V lost 0 bases to trimming and J lost 10 bases, with 16 bases between them. There are 14 residues in the CDR3.

The chain recombines TRBV4-3 with TRBJ1-6; a possible D gene is TRBD1 (5 bases). This CDR3 has 16 amino acids. With 5 bases removed from V and 10 bases from J, the gap between germline ends came to 21 bases. Germline assignment: CDR1 LGHNA and CDR2 YSLEER. The CDR3 loop reads CASSSWGKGRNSPLHF. The CDR3 nucleotides read TGCGCCAGCAGCTCCTGGGGCAAGGGAAGGAACTCACCCCTCCACTTT.